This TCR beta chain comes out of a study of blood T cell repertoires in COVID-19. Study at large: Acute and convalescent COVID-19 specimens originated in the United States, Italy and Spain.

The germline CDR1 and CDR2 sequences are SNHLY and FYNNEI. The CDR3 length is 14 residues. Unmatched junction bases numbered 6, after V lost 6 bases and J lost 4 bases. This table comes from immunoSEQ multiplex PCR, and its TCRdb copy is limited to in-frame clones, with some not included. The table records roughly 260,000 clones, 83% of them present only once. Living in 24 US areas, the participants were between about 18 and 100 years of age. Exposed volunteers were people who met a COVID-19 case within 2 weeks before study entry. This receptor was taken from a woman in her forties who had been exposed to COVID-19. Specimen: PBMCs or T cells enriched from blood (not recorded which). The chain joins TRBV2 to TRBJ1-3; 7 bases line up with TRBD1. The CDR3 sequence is CASRTGSLGNTIYF. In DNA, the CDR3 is TGTGCCAGCAGGACAGGGTCTTTAGGAAACACCATATATTTT. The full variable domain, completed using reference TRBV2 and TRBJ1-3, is EPEVTQTPSHQVTQMGQEVILRCVPISNHLYFYWYRQILGQKVEFLVSFYNNEISEKSEIFDDQFSVERPDGSNFTLKIRSTKLEDSAMYFCASRTGSLGNTIYFGEGSWLTVV.